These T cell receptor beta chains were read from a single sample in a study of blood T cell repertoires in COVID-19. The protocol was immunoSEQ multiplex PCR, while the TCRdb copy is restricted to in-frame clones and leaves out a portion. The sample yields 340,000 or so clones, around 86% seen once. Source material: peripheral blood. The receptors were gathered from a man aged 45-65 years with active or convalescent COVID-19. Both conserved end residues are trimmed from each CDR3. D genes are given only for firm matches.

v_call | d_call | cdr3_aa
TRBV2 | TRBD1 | AGRDRVSGNTIY
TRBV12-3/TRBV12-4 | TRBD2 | ASSPGGVETQY
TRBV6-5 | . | ASSLRGILNTEAF
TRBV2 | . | ASSVQGNTGELF
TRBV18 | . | ASSPGQGGGSGANVLT
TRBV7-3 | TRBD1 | ASSPAPGQGSGYT
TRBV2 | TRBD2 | ASSPPGLAETTGELF
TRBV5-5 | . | ASSPWQGNSPLH
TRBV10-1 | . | ASSKTEINTEAF
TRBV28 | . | ASRPTLQGQPQH
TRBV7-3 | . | ASSLSVTAGANVLT
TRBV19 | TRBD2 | ASSLLDRGGAHNEQF
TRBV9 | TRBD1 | ASSASVWDRGYEQY
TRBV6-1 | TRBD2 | ASSDGTSGRNEQY
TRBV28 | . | ASSNRVDQPQH